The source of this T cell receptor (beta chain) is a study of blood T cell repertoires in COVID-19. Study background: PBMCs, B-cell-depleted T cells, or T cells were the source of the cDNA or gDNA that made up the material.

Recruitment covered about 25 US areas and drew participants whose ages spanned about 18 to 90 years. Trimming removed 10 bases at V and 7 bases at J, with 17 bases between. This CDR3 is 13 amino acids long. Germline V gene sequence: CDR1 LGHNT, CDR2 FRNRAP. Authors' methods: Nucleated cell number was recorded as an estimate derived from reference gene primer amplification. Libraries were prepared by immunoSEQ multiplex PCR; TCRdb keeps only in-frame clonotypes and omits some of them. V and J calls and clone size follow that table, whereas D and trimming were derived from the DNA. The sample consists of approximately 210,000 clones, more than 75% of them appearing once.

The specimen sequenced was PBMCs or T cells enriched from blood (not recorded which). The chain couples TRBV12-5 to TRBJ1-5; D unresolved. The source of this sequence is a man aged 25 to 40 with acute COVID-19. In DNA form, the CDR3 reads TGTGCTACGGCTCCAGGATTATGGCAGCCCCAGCATTTT. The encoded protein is CATAPGLWQPQHF.